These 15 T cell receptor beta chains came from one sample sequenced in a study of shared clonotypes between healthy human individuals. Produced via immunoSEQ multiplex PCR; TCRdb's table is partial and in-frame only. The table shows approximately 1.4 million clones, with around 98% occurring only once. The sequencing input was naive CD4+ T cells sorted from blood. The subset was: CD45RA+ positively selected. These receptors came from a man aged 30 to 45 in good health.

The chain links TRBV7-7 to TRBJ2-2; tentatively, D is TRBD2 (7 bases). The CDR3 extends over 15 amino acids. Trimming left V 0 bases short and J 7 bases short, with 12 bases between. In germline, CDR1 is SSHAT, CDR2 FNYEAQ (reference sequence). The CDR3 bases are TGTGCCAGCAGCTTAGCGCGGGGGCCTGGCGGGGAGCTGTTTTTT. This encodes CASSLARGPGGELFF.

The CDR3 coding sequence is TGTGCCAGCAGCCCCGAGGTGACCGGGGAGCTGTTTTTT. Its translation is CASSPEVTGELFF. The V gene is TRBV7-2, the J gene TRBJ2-2; D not certain. This CDR3 comprises 13 residues. Between the trimmed V and J ends, which lost 5 bases and 5 bases, there was a span of 9 bases. The germline CDR1 and CDR2 sequences are SGHTA and FQGNSA.

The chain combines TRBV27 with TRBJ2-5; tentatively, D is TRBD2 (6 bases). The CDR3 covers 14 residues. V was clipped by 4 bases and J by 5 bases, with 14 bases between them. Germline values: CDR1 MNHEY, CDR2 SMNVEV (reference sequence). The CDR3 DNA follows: TGTGCCAGCAGTTACGGAGGGCCTGGGGAGACCCAGTACTTC. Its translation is CASSYGGPGETQYF.

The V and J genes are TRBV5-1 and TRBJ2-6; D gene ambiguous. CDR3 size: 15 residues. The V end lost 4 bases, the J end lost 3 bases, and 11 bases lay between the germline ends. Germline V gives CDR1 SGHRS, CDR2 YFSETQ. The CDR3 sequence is CASSPLLGGANVLTF. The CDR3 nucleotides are TGCGCCAGCAGCCCTCTTTTGGGTGGGGCCAACGTCCTGACTTTC. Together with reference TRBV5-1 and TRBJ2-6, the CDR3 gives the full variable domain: KAGVTQTPRYLIKTRGQQVTLSCSPISGHRSVSWYQQTPGQGLQFLFEYFSETQRNKGNFPGRFSGRQFSNSRSEMNVSTLELGDSALYLCASSPLLGGANVLTFGAGSRLTVL.

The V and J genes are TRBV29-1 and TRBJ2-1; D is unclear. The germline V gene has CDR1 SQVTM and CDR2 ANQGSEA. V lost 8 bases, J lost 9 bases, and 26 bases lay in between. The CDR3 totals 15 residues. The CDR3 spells CSSNHPGPISSEQFF. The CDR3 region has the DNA TGCAGCTCCAACCACCCCGGGCCCATAAGCAGTGAGCAGTTCTTC.

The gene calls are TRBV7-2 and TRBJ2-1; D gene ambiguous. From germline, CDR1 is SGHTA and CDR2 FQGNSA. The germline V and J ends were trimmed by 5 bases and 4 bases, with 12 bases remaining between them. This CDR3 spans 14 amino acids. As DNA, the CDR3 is TGTGCCAGCAGCAGGGCGGCCACTTACAATGAGCAGTTCTTC. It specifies CASSRAATYNEQFF.

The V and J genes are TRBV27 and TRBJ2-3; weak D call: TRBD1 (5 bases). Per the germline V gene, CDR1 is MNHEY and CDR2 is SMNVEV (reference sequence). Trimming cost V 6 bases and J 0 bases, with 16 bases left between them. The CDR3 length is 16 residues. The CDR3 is CASRLDGASSTDTQYF. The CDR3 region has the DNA TGTGCCAGCAGACTCGATGGGGCCTCTAGCACAGATACGCAGTATTTT.

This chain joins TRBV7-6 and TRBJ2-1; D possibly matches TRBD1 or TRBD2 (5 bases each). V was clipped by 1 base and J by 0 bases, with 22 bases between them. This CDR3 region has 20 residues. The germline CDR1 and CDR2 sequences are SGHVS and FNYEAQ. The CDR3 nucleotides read TGTGCCAGCAGCTTAGGGGTGAGGGGTACGTCACTAGGCTCCTACAATGAGCAGTTCTTC. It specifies CASSLGVRGTSLGSYNEQFF.

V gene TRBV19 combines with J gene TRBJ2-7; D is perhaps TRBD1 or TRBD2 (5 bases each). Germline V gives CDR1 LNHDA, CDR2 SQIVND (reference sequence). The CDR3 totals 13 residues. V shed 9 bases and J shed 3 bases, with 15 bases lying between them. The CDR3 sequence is CASMKQGDYEQYF. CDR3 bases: TGTGCCAGCATGAAGCAGGGAGACTACGAGCAGTACTTC.

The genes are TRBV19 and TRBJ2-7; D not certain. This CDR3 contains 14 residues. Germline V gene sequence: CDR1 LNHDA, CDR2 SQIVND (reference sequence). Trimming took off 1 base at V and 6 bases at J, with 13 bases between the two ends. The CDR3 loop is CASSIAAAPIEQYF. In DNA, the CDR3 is TGTGCCAGTAGTATAGCTGCAGCCCCTATCGAGCAGTACTTC.

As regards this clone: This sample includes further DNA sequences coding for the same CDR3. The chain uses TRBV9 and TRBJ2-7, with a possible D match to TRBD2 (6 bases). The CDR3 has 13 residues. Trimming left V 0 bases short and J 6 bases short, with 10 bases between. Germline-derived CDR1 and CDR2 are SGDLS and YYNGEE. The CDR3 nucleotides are TGTGCCAGCAGCGTAGCGTTGGGGGGCGAGCAGTACTTC. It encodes CASSVALGGEQYF.

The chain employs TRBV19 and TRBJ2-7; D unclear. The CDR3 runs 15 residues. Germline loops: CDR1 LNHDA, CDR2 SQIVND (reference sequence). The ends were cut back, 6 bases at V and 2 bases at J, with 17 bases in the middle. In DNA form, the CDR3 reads TGTGCCAGTAGATCCCCCGAGACAAAAGCCTACGAGCAGTACTTC. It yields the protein CASRSPETKAYEQYF.

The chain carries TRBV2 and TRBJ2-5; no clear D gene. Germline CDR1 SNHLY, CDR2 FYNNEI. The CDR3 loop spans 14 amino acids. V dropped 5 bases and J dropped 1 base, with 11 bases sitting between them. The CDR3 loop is CASSWTVPQETQYF. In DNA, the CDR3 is TGTGCCAGCAGTTGGACGGTGCCCCAAGAGACCCAGTACTTC.

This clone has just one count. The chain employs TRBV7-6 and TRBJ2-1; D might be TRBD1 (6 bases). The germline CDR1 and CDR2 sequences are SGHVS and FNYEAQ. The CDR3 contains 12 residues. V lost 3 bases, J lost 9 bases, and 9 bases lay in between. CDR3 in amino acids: CASSFRGGEQFF. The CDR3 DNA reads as TGTGCCAGCAGCTTCAGGGGTGGTGAGCAGTTCTTC.

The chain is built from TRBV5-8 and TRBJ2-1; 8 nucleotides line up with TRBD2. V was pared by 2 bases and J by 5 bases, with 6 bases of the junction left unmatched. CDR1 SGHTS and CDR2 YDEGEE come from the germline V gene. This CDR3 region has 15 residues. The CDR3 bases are TGTGCCAGCAGCTTACTCGGACTAGCCCACAATGAGCAGTTCTTC. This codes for CASSLLGLAHNEQFF.